This T cell receptor (beta chain) was observed in a study of regulatory T cells in long-lasting Graves disease. V lost 4 bases and J lost 7; bases outside the gene matches: 10. This CDR3 is 17 amino acids long. Per the germline V gene, CDR1 is SGHRS and CDR2 is YFSETQ. Time point of the sample: newly diagnosed GD, antithyroid drugs for less than 3 months. Isolated PBMC RNA provided the starting material for the TCR library. The EDTA tubes were filled with 7 to 9.5 milliliters of drawn peripheral blood. Library construction for TCR beta used iRepertoire HTBI primers and Arm-PCR of CDR3 regions. TCRdb called the multiplex PCR reads again in MiXCR, with one record for every CDR3 protein. The sample yields 400,000 to 450,000 distinct CDR3 sequences, more than 12% seen once. These data were also filed under a second study, of T cells in Graves' hyperthyroidism and ophthalmopathy. As that study records: TCR CDR3 regions were first amplified by RT-PCR with HTBI primers.

V is TRBV5-1 and J is TRBJ2-2; 13 bases fit TRBD2. This sequence originates from a woman aged 25 to 39 with Graves disease. The sequences come from peripheral blood mononuclear cells (PBMCs), collected at new diagnosis, from a patient treated with antithyroid drugs. The CDR3 sequence: CASSPGLAGVLDGELFF. As DNA, the CDR3 is TGCGCCAGCAGCCCCGGACTAGCGGGAGTCCTTGACGGGGAGCTGTTTTTT.